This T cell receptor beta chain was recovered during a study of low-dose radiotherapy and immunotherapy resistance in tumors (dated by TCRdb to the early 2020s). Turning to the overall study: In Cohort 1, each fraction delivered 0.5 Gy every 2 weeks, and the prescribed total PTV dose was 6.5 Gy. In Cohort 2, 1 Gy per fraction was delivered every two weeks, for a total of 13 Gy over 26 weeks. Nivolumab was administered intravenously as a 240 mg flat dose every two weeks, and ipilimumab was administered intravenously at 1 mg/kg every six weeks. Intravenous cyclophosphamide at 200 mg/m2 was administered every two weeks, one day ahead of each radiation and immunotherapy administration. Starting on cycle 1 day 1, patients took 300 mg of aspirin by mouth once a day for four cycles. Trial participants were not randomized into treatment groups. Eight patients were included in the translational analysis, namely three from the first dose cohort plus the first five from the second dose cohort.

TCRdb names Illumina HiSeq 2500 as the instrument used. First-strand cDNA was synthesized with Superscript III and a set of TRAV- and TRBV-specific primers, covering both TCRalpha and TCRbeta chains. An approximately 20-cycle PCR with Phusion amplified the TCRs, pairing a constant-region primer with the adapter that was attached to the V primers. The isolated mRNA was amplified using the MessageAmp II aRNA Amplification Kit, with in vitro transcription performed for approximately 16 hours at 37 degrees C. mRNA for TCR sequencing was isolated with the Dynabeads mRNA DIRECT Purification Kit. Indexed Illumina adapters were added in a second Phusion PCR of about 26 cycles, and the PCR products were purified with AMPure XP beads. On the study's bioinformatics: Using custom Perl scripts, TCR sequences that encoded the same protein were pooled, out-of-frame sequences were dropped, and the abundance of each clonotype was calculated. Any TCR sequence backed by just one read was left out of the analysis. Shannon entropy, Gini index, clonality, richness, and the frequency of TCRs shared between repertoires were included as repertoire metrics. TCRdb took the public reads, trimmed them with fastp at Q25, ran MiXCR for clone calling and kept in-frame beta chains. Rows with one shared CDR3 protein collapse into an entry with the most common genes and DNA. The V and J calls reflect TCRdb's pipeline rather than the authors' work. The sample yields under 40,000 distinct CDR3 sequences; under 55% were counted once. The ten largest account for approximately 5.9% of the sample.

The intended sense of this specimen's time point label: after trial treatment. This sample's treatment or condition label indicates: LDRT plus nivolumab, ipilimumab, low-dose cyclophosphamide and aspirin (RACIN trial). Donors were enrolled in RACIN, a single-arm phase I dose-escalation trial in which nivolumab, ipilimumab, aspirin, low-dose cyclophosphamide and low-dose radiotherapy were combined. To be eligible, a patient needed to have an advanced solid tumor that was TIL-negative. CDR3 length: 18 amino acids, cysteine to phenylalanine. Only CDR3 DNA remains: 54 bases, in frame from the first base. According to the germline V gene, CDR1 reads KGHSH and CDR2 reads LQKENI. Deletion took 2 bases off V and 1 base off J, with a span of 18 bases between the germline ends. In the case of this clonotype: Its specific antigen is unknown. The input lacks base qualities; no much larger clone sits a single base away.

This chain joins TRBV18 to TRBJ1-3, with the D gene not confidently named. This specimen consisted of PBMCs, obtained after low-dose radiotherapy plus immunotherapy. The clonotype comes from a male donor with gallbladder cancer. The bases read TGTGCCAGCTCACCAACTATGAATCTGCTTTCTTCTGGAAACACCATATATTTT. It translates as CASSPTMNLLSSGNTIYF.